One sample yielded the 17 T cell receptor beta chains listed below, sequenced in a study of metastatic and nonmetastatic thyroid tumors. Each patient went into thyroid surgery without having received any treatment. TCRdb reanalyzed the PCR reads with MiXCR. This table has 30,000 to 45,000 clones, around half appearing once. The sample consisted of tumor tissue. The source of these receptors is a male donor with papillary thyroid cancer or a benign thyroid nodule (not recorded which). Some clones in this sample may be carry-over from other donors' samples.

The gene calls are TRBV20-1 and TRBJ2-7, with D perhaps TRBD2 (5 bases). The CDR3 spans 15 residues. Deletions cut 1 base from V and 3 bases from J, with 16 bases between. From germline, CDR1 is DFQATT and CDR2 SNEGSKA (reference sequence). Written as DNA, the CDR3 is TGCAGTGCTAGAGGAGGGAGCGGCGGATTCTACGAGCAGTACTTC. Residues: CSARGGSGGFYEQYF.

This clone was found a few times. The chain combines TRBV20-1 with TRBJ2-1, with TRBD2 as a possible D gene (6 bases). The CDR3 extends over 15 amino acids. V was pared by 0 bases and J by 4 bases, with 13 bases between. Germline V CDR1 and CDR2: DFQATT, SNEGSKA (reference sequence). In nucleotides, the CDR3 is TGCAGTGCTAGAGATTCGGGCGGGGTGTACAATGAGCAGTTCTTC. It is translated as CSARDSGGVYNEQFF.

V and J are TRBV9 and TRBJ2-1; D is unclear. Trimming took off 0 bases at V and 7 bases at J, with 14 bases between the two ends. The CDR3 spans 15 residues. In germline, CDR1 is SGDLS, CDR2 YYNGEE. CDR3 in amino acids: CASSVGGLVQNEQFF. DNA for the CDR3: TGTGCCAGCAGCGTAGGAGGATTAGTGCAGAATGAGCAGTTCTTC.

The table lists this clone with many counts. The CDR3 loop is CASSLSMGREQYV. The CDR3 DNA reads TGTGCCAGCAGTTTATCGATGGGTAGGGAGCAGTACGTC. This chain connects TRBV27 to TRBJ2-7; D not certain. V lost 0 bases to trimming and J lost 7 bases, with 10 bases between them. The CDR3 length is 13 residues. Per germline, CDR1 MNHEY and CDR2 SMNVEV (reference sequence).

This clone was counted between two and nine times. V is TRBV20-1 and J is TRBJ1-5; weak D call: TRBD1 (5 bases). Germline assignment: CDR1 DFQATT and CDR2 SNEGSKA (reference sequence). The V end was cut by 3 bases, the J end by 3 bases, with 18 bases between. The CDR3 is 16 amino acids. The chain's CDR3 is CSASVKGATFNQPQHF. CDR3 nucleotides: TGCAGTGCTAGTGTTAAAGGGGCGACTTTCAATCAGCCCCAGCATTTT.

The CDR3 loop is CASSQEQGLGTDTQYF. The CDR3, as DNA: TGCGCCAGCAGCCAAGAGCAGGGTCTGGGGACAGATACGCAGTATTTT. The genes are TRBV4-1 and TRBJ2-3; possibly TRBD1 for D (5 bases). Germline assignment: CDR1 MGHRA and CDR2 YSYEKL. Trimming removed 0 bases from V and 3 bases from J, with 13 bases in between. The CDR3 spans 16 residues.

This clone has a handful of counts. Here the CDR3 DNA reads TGTGCTAGTGGTCCGGGAGACGGTGAAGCTTTCTTT. Protein product: CASGPGDGEAFF. This sequence joins TRBV12-5 and TRBJ1-1; D is undetermined. The V gene's germline CDR1 is LGHNT and CDR2 FRNRAP. CDR3 length: 12 residues. V was clipped by 5 bases and J by 7 bases, with 11 bases between them.

In this sample, this clone turned up a few times. The chain recombines TRBV6-5 with TRBJ2-5; 10 bases agree with TRBD2. Trimming at V came to 3 bases and at J to 5 bases, leaving 15 bases not matched to a gene. This CDR3 comprises 18 residues. Germline V gene sequence: CDR1 MNHEY, CDR2 SVGAGI. CDR3 DNA sequence: TGTGCCAGCAGTTATCTTCCTAGCGGGAGTCTCTTCAGGGAGACCCAGTACTTC. Translation gives CASSYLPSGSLFRETQYF.

The rearrangement links TRBV18 to TRBJ2-7; the D is unclear. Germline V gives CDR1 KGHSH, CDR2 LQKENI. Trimming removed 3 bases from V and 2 bases from J, with 8 bases in between. The CDR3 sequence is 13 residues long. This chain's CDR3 is CASSPGAAYEQYF. In DNA form, the CDR3 reads TGTGCCAGCTCACCTGGCGCAGCCTACGAGCAGTACTTC.

To note about this clone: The sample carries other DNA sequences with the same CDR3. The chain links TRBV5-1 to TRBJ2-7, with 12 bases identical to TRBD1. After removal of 5 bases from V and 4 bases from J, the junction contained 4 bases not matched to a gene. The CDR3 runs 14 residues. Germline values: CDR1 SGHRS, CDR2 YFSETQ. The CDR3 DNA sequence: TGCGCCAGCAGTCCGGGACAGGGGGCTTACGAGCAGTACTTC. It is translated as CASSPGQGAYEQYF.

The table lists this clone with a count of one. V usage is TRBV20-1 and J usage is TRBJ2-6; TRBD2 matches 13 bases. The V and J ends lost 4 bases and 1 base, in that order; junction bases with no gene match: 4. CDR1 and CDR2 (germline): DFQATT, SNEGSKA (reference sequence). The CDR3 has 17 residues. CDR3 amino acids: CSAKGTSGDSGANVLTF. CDR3 coding DNA: TGCAGTGCTAAGGGGACTAGCGGGGATTCTGGGGCCAACGTCCTGACTTTC.

This clone occurred a few times. The chain links TRBV28 to TRBJ1-2; TRBD1 agrees at 11 bases. V was clipped by 4 bases and J by 4 bases; unmatched bases: 5. CDR1 and CDR2 (germline): MDHEN, SYDVKM. This CDR3 is 15 amino acids long. The CDR3 protein is CASSYGQGARYGYTF. The CDR3 region has the DNA TGTGCCAGCAGTTATGGACAGGGGGCTCGCTATGGCTACACCTTC.

The chain links TRBV20-1 to TRBJ2-3, with 10 positions matching TRBD2. Per the germline V gene, CDR1 is DFQATT and CDR2 is SNEGSKA (reference sequence). V was pared by 7 bases and J by 3 bases, with 10 bases of the junction left unmatched. CDR3 length: 15 residues. The CDR3 reads CSGEREGRGTDTQYF. CDR3 DNA sequence: TGCAGTGGAGAGCGGGAGGGCCGGGGAACAGATACGCAGTATTTT.

The genes are TRBV13 and TRBJ2-7, with 13 bases lining up with TRBD2. CDR3 length: 18 amino acids. The germline CDR1 and CDR2 sequences are PRHDT and FYEKMQ (reference sequence). The V gene end was trimmed by 7 bases and the J gene end by 2 bases; junction bases not matched to a gene: 14. CDR3: CASIARLGLAGDPYEQYF. The CDR3 nucleotides read TGTGCCAGCATCGCAAGACTCGGACTAGCGGGAGACCCCTACGAGCAGTACTTC. The entire variable domain, with the rest obtained from reference TRBV13 and TRBJ2-7, is as follows: AAGVIQSPRHLIKEKRETATLKCYPIPRHDTVYWYQQGPGQDPQFLISFYEKMQSDKGSIPDRFSAQQFSDYHSELNMSSLELGDSALYFCASIARLGLAGDPYEQYFGPGTRLTVT.

This clone has a count of ten or more. The junction departs from the called germline gene at one end, perhaps through a read error. The sample holds other DNA sequences that translate to the same CDR3. This sequence joins TRBV6-2 or TRBV6-3 and TRBJ2-2; D remains ambiguous. The CDR3 is 14 residues long. Germline V gene sequence: CDR1 MNHEY, CDR2 SVGEGT. CDR3 in DNA: TGTGCCAGCAGTTACGCCCCGAATACCGGGGAGCTGTTTTTT. Encoded protein: CASSYAPNTGELFF.

This clone was observed a handful of times. The chain has TRBV6-1 and TRBJ2-7; possibly TRBD2 for D (7 bases). Germline CDR1 MNHNS, CDR2 SASEGT. The CDR3 runs to 14 residues. Trimming took off 8 bases at V and 7 bases at J, with 21 bases between the two ends. CDR3 sequence reads: CASSLGGPAREQYF. In DNA, the CDR3 is TGTGCCAGCTCCCTGGGGGGGCCTGCAAGGGAGCAGTACTTC.

The V call is TRBV2, the J call TRBJ1-6; possible D gene TRBD1, 5 bases. V was shortened by 1 base and J by 9 bases, with 10 bases between the two germline ends. The CDR3 spans 14 residues. Germline CDR1 reads SNHLY; CDR2 reads FYNNEI. CDR3 loop: CASSEGTRISPLHF. CDR3 coding DNA: TGTGCCAGCAGTGAAGGGACAAGAATTTCACCCCTCCACTTT. Using reference TRBV2 and TRBJ1-6 for the parts outside the CDR3, the full variable domain is EPEVTQTPSHQVTQMGQEVILRCVPISNHLYFYWYRQILGQKVEFLVSFYNNEISEKSEIFDDQFSVERPDGSNFTLKIRSTKLEDSAMYFCASSEGTRISPLHFGNGTRLTVT.